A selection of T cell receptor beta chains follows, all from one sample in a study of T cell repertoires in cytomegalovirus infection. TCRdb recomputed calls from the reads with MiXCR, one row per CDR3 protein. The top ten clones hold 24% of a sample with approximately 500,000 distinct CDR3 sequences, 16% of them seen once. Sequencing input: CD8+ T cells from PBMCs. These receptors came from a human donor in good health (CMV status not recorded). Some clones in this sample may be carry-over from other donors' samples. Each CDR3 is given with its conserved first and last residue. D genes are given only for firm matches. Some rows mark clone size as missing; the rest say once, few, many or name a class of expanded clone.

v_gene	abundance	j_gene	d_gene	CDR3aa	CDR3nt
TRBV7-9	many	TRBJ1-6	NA	CASSSGTENSPLHF	TGTGCCAGCAGCTCCGGGACTGAAAATTCACCCCTCCACTTT
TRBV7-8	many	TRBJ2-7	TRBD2	CASSLERHGRANEQYF	TGTGCCAGCAGCTTAGAACGGCACGGGAGGGCCAACGAGCAGTACTTC
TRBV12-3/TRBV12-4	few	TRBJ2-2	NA	CASIPGADRKNTGELFF	TGTGCCAGCATCCCGGGGGCGGACAGAAAAAACACCGGGGAGCTGTTTTTT
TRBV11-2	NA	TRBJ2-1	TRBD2	CASSHPGRESQFF	TGTGCCAGCAGCCACCCGGGGCGGGAGAGCCAGTTCTTC
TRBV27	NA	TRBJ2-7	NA	CASHDRSYEQYF	TGTGCCAGCCACGACAGATCTTACGAGCAGTACTTC
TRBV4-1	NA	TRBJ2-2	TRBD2	CASSPFLAGVGTGELFF	TGCGCCAGCAGCCCCTTTTTAGCGGGAGTGGGAACCGGGGAGCTGTTTTTT
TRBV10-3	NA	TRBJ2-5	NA	CAISLRVSDKETQYF	TGTGCCATCAGTCTGAGGGTGTCCGATAAAGAGACCCAGTACTTC
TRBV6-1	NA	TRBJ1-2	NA	CASSESETEYVGYTF	TGTGCCAGCAGTGAATCTGAGACAGAATATGTAGGCTACACCTTC
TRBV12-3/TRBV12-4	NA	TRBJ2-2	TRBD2	CASSHTSVRTGELFF	TGTGCCAGCAGTCATACTAGCGTTAGGACCGGGGAGCTGTTTTTT
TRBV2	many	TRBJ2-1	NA	CASSEGSGLRNEQFF	TGTGCCAGCAGTGAGGGGAGCGGGCTGCGGAATGAGCAGTTCTTC
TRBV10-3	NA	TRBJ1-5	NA	CAISESEQGGFPQHF	TGTGCCATCAGTGAGTCAGAACAGGGTGGGTTTCCCCAGCATTTT
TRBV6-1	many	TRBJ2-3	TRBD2	CASSQLAGVADTQYF	TGTGCCAGCAGTCAGCTAGCGGGAGTCGCAGATACGCAGTATTTT
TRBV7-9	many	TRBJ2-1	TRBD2	CASSPEREDEQFF	TGTGCCAGCAGCCCAGAGCGGGAGGATGAGCAGTTCTTC
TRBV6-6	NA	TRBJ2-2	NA	CASHRGYTGELFF	TGTGCCAGCCATAGGGGATACACCGGGGAGCTGTTTTTT
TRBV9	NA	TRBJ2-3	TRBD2	CASSIPSGGGTDTQYF	TGTGCCAGCAGCATTCCCAGCGGGGGAGGAACAGATACGCAGTATTTT
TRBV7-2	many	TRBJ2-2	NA	CASSPRGLNTGELFF	TGTGCCAGCAGCCCCCGGGGCTTGAACACCGGGGAGCTGTTTTTT
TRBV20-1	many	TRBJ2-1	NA	CSARLILATLVNEQFF	TGCAGTGCTAGACTCATACTAGCTACCCTCGTCAATGAGCAGTTCTTC
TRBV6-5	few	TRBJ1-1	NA	CASSPNVGDLGMNTEAFF	TGTGCCAGCAGTCCCAATGTGGGGGACCTTGGAATGAACACTGAAGCTTTCTTT
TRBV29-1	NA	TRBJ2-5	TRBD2	CSVTTSGLETQYF	TGCAGCGTAACTACTAGCGGCCTAGAGACCCAGTACTTC
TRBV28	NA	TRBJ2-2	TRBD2	CASSFLLTSGSPGELFF	TGTGCCAGCAGTTTCCTCCTGACTAGCGGGAGCCCCGGGGAGCTGTTTTTT
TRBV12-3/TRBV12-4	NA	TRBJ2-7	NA	CASNKGGSSYEQYF	TGTGCCAGCAATAAAGGAGGGAGCTCCTACGAGCAGTACTTC
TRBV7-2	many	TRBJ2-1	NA	CASSDSGTSQFF	TGTGCCAGCAGCGATTCAGGGACCTCGCAGTTCTTC
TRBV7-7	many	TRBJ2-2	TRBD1	CASSFNRDRNTGELFF	TGTGCTAGCAGCTTCAACCGGGACAGGAACACCGGGGAGCTGTTTTTT
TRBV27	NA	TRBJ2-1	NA	CASTLKGGYNEQFF	TGTGCCAGCACCTTAAAGGGTGGGTACAATGAGCAGTTCTTC
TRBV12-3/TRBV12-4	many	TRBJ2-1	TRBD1	CASSLARTGGRVNEQFF	TGTGCCAGCAGTCTTGCCCGGACAGGGGGAAGAGTCAATGAGCAGTTCTTC
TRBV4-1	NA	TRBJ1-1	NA	CASSPSLTEGLNTEAFF	TGCGCCAGCAGCCCGTCACTAACGGAGGGGCTGAACACTGAAGCTTTCTTT
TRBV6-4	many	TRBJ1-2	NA	CASSDSQVAPENGYTF	TGTGCCAGCAGTGACTCCCAGGTGGCACCAGAAAACGGCTACACCTTC
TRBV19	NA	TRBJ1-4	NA	CASSILSDRTNEKLFF	TGTGCCAGTAGTATCCTATCGGACAGAACTAATGAAAAACTGTTTTTT
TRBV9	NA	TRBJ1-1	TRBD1	CASSQNDRAEAFF	TGTGCCAGCAGTCAAAACGACAGGGCTGAAGCTTTCTTT
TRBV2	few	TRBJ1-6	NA	CASSYGTFNSPLHF	TGTGCCAGCAGTTACGGGACCTTTAATTCACCCCTCCACTTT
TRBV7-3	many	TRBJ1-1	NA	CASSLSGTSEEAFF	TGTGCCAGCAGCTTATCTGGGACTTCCGAAGAAGCTTTCTTT
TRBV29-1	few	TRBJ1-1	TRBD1	CSGDRGPTEAFF	TGCAGCGGAGACAGGGGGCCCACTGAAGCTTTCTTT
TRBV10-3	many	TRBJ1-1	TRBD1	CAISSRQGEKTEAFF	TGTGCCATCAGTTCCCGACAGGGGGAAAAAACTGAAGCTTTCTTT
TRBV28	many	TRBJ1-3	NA	CASSLDSGNTIYF	TGTGCCAGCAGTTTAGACTCTGGAAACACCATATATTTT
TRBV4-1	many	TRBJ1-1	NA	CASSLSGTSREAFF	TGCGCCAGCAGCCTCTCTGGCACCTCAAGAGAAGCTTTCTTT
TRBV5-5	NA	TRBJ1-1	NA	CASSFTRGTTDACF	TGTGCCAGCAGCTTTACGCGGGGTACGACTGATGCTTGCTTT
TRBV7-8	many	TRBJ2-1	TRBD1	CASSSGQERGNEQFF	TGTGCCAGCAGCTCAGGACAGGAACGGGGCAATGAGCAGTTCTTC
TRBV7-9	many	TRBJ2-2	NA	CASSANRVGGELFF	TGTGCCAGCAGCGCAAACAGGGTCGGCGGGGAGCTGTTTTTT
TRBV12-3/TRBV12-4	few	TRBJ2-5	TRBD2	CASRPAGRTQYF	TGTGCCAGTCGGCCAGCGGGGAGGACCCAGTACTTC
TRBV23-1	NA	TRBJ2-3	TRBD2	CAGSSGITSTDTQYF	TGCGCCGGATCTAGCGGGATCACTAGCACAGATACGCAGTATTTT
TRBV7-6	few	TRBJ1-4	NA	CASSFRGPWDEKLFF	TGTGCCAGCAGCTTTAGGGGACCCTGGGATGAAAAACTGTTTTTT
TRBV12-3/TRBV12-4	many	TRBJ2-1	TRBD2	CASSLAREGLAGGNEQFF	TGTGCCAGCAGTTTAGCGCGTGAGGGACTAGCGGGGGGCAATGAGCAGTTCTTC